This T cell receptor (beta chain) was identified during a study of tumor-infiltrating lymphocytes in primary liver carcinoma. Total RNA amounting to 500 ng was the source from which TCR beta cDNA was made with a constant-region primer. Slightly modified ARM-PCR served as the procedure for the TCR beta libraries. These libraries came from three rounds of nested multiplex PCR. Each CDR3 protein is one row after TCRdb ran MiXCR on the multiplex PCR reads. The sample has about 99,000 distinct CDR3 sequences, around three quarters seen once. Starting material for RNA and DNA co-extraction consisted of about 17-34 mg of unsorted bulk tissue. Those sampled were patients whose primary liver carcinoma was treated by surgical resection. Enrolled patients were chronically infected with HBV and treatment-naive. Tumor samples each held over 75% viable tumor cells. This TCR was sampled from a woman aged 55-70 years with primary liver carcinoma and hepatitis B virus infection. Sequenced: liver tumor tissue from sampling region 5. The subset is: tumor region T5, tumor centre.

The CDR3: CAISLRSGQRFYNEQFF. The CDR3 region has the DNA TGTGCCATTAGCTTACGATCGGGACAGAGATTCTACAATGAGCAGTTCTTC. The J gene is TRBJ2-1, the V gene TRBV11-2, with 7 bases aligning to TRBD1. J was trimmed by 3 bases and V by 10 bases; bases with no gene match: 18. Germline CDR1 and CDR2: SGHAT and FQNNGV. The CDR3 sequence is 17 residues long.